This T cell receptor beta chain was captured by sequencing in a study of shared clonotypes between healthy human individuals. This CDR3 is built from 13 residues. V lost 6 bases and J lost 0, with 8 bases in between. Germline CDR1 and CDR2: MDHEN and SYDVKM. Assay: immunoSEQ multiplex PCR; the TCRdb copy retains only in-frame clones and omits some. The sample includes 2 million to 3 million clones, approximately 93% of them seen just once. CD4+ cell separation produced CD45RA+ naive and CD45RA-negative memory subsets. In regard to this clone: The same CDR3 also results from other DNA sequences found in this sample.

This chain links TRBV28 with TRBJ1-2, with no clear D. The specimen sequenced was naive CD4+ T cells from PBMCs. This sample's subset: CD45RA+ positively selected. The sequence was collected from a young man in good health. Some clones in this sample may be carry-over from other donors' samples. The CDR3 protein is CASSLPANYGYTF. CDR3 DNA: TGTGCCAGCAGCCTCCCAGCTAACTATGGCTACACCTTC.